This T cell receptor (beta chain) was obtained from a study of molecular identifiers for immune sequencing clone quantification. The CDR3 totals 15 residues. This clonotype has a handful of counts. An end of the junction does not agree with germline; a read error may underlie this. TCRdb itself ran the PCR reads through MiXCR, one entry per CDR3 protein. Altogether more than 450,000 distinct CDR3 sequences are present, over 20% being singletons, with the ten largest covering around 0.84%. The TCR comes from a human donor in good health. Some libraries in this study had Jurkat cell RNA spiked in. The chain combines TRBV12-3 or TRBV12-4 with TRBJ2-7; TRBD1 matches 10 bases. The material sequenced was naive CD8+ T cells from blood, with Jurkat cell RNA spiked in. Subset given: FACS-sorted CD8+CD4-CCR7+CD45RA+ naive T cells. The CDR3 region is CASSSPRTGGIEQYF. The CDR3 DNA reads TGCGCCAGCAGTTCTCCCCGGACAGGGGGTATCGAGCAGTACTTC.